This T cell receptor (beta chain) came from a study of blood T cell repertoires in COVID-19. Across the study: PBMCs, B-cell-depleted T cells, or T cells were the source of the cDNA or gDNA that made up the material.

This clone was counted only a few times. Per the germline V gene, CDR1 is MDHEN and CDR2 is SYDVKM. CDR3 length: 12 residues. Between the trimmed V and J ends, which lost 5 bases and 3 bases, there was a span of 7 bases. Sequenced by immunoSEQ multiplex PCR; TCRdb stores in-frame clones only, minus some. The sample lists around 130,000 clones; 70% to 85% were seen once. This sequence originates from a woman in her forties or fifties with acute or convalescent COVID-19. The chain has TRBV28 and TRBJ1-1; D unresolved. Sequencing was done on a sample of peripheral blood. The CDR3 region has the DNA TGTGCCAGCAGTCCGAGATACACTGAAGCTTTCTTT. Translation gives CASSPRYTEAFF.